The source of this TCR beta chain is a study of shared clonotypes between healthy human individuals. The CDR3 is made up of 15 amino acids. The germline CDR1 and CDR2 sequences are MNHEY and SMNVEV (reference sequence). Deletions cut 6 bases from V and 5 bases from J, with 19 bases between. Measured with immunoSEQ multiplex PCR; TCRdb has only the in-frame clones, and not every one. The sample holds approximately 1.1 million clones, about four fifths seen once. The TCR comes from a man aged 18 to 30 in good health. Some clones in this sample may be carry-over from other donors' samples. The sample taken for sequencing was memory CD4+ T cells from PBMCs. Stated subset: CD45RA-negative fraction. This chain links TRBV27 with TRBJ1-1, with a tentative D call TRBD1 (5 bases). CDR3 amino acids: CASRLRAQQGTEAFF. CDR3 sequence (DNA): TGTGCCAGCAGGCTACGGGCCCAGCAGGGAACTGAAGCTTTCTTT.